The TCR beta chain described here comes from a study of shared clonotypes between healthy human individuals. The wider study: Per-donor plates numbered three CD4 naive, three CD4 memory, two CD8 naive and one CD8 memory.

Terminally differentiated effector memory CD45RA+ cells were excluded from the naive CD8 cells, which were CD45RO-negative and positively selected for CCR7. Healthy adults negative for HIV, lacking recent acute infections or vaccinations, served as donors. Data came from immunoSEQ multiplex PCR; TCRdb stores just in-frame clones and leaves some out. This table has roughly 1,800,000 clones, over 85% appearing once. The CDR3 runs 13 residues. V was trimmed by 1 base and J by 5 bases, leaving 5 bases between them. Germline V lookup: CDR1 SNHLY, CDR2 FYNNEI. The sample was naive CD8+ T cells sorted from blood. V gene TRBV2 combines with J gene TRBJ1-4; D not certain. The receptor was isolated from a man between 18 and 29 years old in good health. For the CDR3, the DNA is TGTGCCAGCAGTGAAGTCGGCAATGAAAAACTGTTTTTT. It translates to CASSEVGNEKLFF.